Only a few counts were recorded for the clone carrying this TCR delta chain. TCRdb's protein sequence differs at residue 20 from the translated DNA; the protein presented here follows the DNA. Flow sorting of PBMC yielded separate Vgamma9/Vdelta2+ and Vdelta2-negative gammadelta T cell populations for bulk repertoire analysis. With CATT, TCRdb re-called clones from the multiplex PCR reads. The sample lists roughly 90,000 delta-chain clones; 0.85% to 1% were seen once. This entry is derived from a study of γδ T cells in repeated Plasmodium falciparum infection. Study in general: The natural-infection arm compared Malian children under seasonal malaria with matched Australian children. Malaria-naive adults were infected with P. falciparum NF54 four times over roughly 600 days. Each infection was followed by sampling at 21 days, plus baseline and some pre-infection draws.

CDR3 length equals 22 residues. Germline V gene sequence: CDR1 TSWWSYY, CDR2 QGS. The chain has TRDV1 and TRDJ1; the match to TRDD3 covers 7 bases. Sequenced input: gamma-delta T cells from blood. The receptor was derived from a pool of human donors (malaria-infected and uninfected, not separated). In nucleotides, the CDR3 is TGTGCTCTTGGGGCAAGGCGGGGTGCAGACTGGGGCCGACCGGAGTACACCGATAAACCCATCTTT. Amino acid sequence: CALGARRGADWGRPEYTDKPIF.